The count of the clone carrying this T cell receptor (beta chain) is one. This entry belongs to a study of blood T cell repertoires in COVID-19. Study-level background: COVID-19 samples from acute and convalescent phases originated in the United States, Italy and Spain.

Measured with immunoSEQ multiplex PCR; TCRdb has only the in-frame clones, and not every one. The repertoire has roughly 260,000 clones, roughly 87% of them found once; the top ten carry just over 2.5%. Germline CDR1 and CDR2: SGHAT and FQNNGV. This CDR3 region has 14 residues. Between the trimmed V and J ends, which lost 3 bases and 6 bases, there was a span of 11 bases. Cohort placement rested on clinical history that participants reported themselves. The sequencing input was PBMCs or T cells enriched from blood (not recorded which). The rearrangement joins TRBV11-2 to TRBJ1-4; possible D gene TRBD1, 5 bases. The source of this sequence is a woman aged 25 to 39 with acute COVID-19. CDR3 loop: CASSFGARDEKLFF. The CDR3 DNA is TGTGCCAGCAGCTTTGGGGCAAGGGATGAAAAACTGTTTTTT.